Included here is one T cell receptor (beta chain) sequence, with context. Its target is not known. CD8+CD57+ cell expansion, shown by flow cytometry, had occurred in the patients selected for sequencing. A severe acquired aplastic anemia diagnosis applied to all patients. Among the patients, none had received any therapy at the time of blood sampling. The data belong to a study of CD8+CD57+ T cells in acquired aplastic anemia. Study information: When averaged, DNA from sorted CD4+ and CD8+ cells came to approximately 3 ug.

The CDR3 is 14 amino acids. V trimming: 7 bases; J trimming: 8 bases; junction bases outside the gene matches: 8. Germline lookup yields CDR1 SEHNR and CDR2 FQNEAQ (reference sequence). Profiles of TCR beta VDJ and CDR3 were generated from a genomic DNA template. TCRdb re-called the reads through MiXCR, storing one row per CDR3 protein. Among 200,000 to 300,000 distinct CDR3 sequences, around 45% were seen once, and the ten largest hold about 8.3%. Overall study results and limits: Patients and controls shared some 30 CD8+ CDR3 sequences, highly expressed in patients.

Sequences were obtained from sorted CD4+, CD8+, or CD8+CD57+ T cells (not recorded which) from PBMCs. The sequence was collected from a human donor with aplastic anemia. This chain connects TRBV7-9 to TRBJ1-6, with 7 bases identical to TRBD1. Written as DNA, the CDR3 is TGTGCCAGCACCTCAACTCAGGGGGATTCACCCCTCCACTTT. Translation gives CASTSTQGDSPLHF.